These 21 T cell receptor beta chains share one sample of origin, sequenced in a study of response to subunit inactivated influenza vaccine. TCRdb re-called the RT-PCR reads through MiXCR, storing one row per CDR3 protein. This sample has about 520,000 distinct CDR3 sequences, with 25% found just once. Sequenced here: CD4+ T cells sorted from PBMCs, sampled approximately 5 days after vaccination. These receptors were taken from a man in his forties or fifties who received an inactivated influenza vaccine.

The table lists this clonotype with a few counts. The CDR3 loop reads CSGGEATNEKLFF. In DNA, the CDR3 is TGCAGTGGAGGGGAGGCAACTAATGAAAAACTGTTTTTT. The chain uses TRBV20-1 and TRBJ1-4; the D gene is possibly TRBD1 (5 bases). V lost 7 bases to trimming and J lost 0 bases, with 9 bases between them. The CDR3 has 13 amino acids. Germline CDR1 and CDR2: DFQATT and SNEGSKA (reference sequence).

The chain recombines TRBV9 with TRBJ2-3; TRBD2 matches at 13 bases. The V gene end was trimmed by 0 bases and the J gene end by 0 bases; junction bases not matched to a gene: 16. CDR3 length: 22 amino acids. Germline CDR1 SGDLS, CDR2 YYNGEE. As DNA, the CDR3 is TGTGCCAGCAGCGTAGCCGCTCCTACCGGGACTAGCGGGGTAGGTAGCACAGATACGCAGTATTTT. Its protein is CASSVAAPTGTSGVGSTDTQYF.

The chain carries TRBV12-3 or TRBV12-4 and TRBJ2-5; 7 bases line up with TRBD1. CDR3 length: 14 amino acids. J gave up 2 bases and V 7 bases, and 7 bases lay outside the gene matches. The CDR3 nucleotides are TGTGCCAGCACGTTGACAGGGCCACAAGAGACCCAGTACTTC. It translates to CASTLTGPQETQYF.

In its sample, this clonotype was seen a few times. This sequence joins TRBV20-1 and TRBJ1-4; 7 bases map to TRBD1. V shed 1 base, J shed 8 bases, and the junction held 7 bases outside the gene matches. The CDR3 loop spans 14 amino acids. The V gene's germline CDR1 is DFQATT and CDR2 SNEGSKA (reference sequence). CDR3 sequence (DNA): TGCAGTGCTAGAGGAACAGGGGAGGACGAAAAACTGTTTTTT. It specifies CSARGTGEDEKLFF.

The table lists this clonotype with a few counts. The chain carries TRBV5-1 and TRBJ2-5; D uncertain. Per the germline V gene, CDR1 is SGHRS and CDR2 is YFSETQ. The CDR3 contains 15 residues. The ends were cut back, 0 bases at V and 2 bases at J, with 11 bases in the middle. The CDR3 loop is CASSLVQAVQETQYF. The CDR3 nucleotides read TGCGCCAGCAGCTTGGTGCAGGCTGTTCAAGAGACCCAGTACTTC.

There are many counts of this clonotype. This chain joins TRBV25-1 and TRBJ2-7; weak D call: TRBD2 (6 bases). Per germline, CDR1 MGHDK and CDR2 SYGVNS. Trimming stripped 1 base from V and 5 bases from J, with 12 bases between. The CDR3 is 14 residues long. The CDR3 here is CASSESARGNEQYF. CDR3 sequence (DNA): TGTGCCAGCAGTGAATCCGCCCGGGGGAACGAGCAGTACTTC.

This clonotype has just a few counts. The chain has TRBV28 and TRBJ1-4; no clear D. Germline values: CDR1 MDHEN, CDR2 SYDVKM. Trimming shortened V by 5 bases and J by 7 bases, and 14 bases separated the two germline ends. The CDR3 totals 14 residues. The CDR3 nucleotides are TGTGCCAGCAGTGCCGGGCATCCGGGTGAAAAACTGTTTTTT. It codes for CASSAGHPGEKLFF. The variable domain in full, completed from reference TRBV28 and TRBJ1-4, reads DVKVTQSSRYLVKRTGEKVFLECVQDMDHENMFWYRQDPGLGLRLIYFSYDVKMKEKGDIPEGYSVSREKKERFSLILESASTNQTSMYLCASSAGHPGEKLFFGSGTQLSVL.

The chain is built from TRBV3-1 and TRBJ1-2, with unresolved D. This CDR3 spans 12 amino acids. The V end lost 6 bases, the J end lost 1 base, and 6 bases lay between the germline ends. The germline gives CDR1 LGHDT, CDR2 YNNKEL (reference sequence). The CDR3 loop is CASRGFNYGYTF. The CDR3 DNA reads as TGTGCCAGCAGGGGTTTTAACTATGGCTACACCTTC.

The chain recombines TRBV5-1 with TRBJ1-2; D uncertain. The CDR3 extends over 13 amino acids. From germline, CDR1 is SGHRS and CDR2 YFSETQ. Trimming removed 0 bases from V and 6 bases from J, with 9 bases in between. The CDR3 loop reads CASSLGANNGYTF. The CDR3, as DNA: TGCGCCAGCAGCTTGGGGGCAAATAATGGCTACACCTTC. The full variable domain, completed using reference TRBV5-1 and TRBJ1-2, is KAGVTQTPRYLIKTRGQQVTLSCSPISGHRSVSWYQQTPGQGLQFLFEYFSETQRNKGNFPGRFSGRQFSNSRSEMNVSTLELGDSALYLCASSLGANNGYTFGSGTRLTVV.

There are a few counts of this clonotype. This chain links TRBV20-1 with TRBJ1-5, with D possibly matching TRBD1 (5 bases). CDR3 length: 15 residues. The V end lost 1 base, the J end lost 2 bases, and 12 bases lay between the germline ends. CDR1 and CDR2 from the germline V gene are DFQATT and SNEGSKA (reference sequence). This CDR3 reads CSARGLGVGNQPQHF. The CDR3, as DNA: TGCAGTGCTAGAGGGCTAGGGGTTGGCAATCAGCCCCAGCATTTT.

This clonotype was picked up a small number of times. V gene TRBV5-1 combines with J gene TRBJ1-1; tentatively, D is TRBD1 (6 bases). Between the trimmed V and J ends, which lost 4 bases and 4 bases, there was a span of 14 bases. The germline CDR1 and CDR2 sequences are SGHRS and YFSETQ. The CDR3 covers 14 residues. The CDR3 nucleotides are TGCGCCAGCAGCACCACAGGGCTCGGCACTGAAGCTTTCTTT. This codes for CASSTTGLGTEAFF.

This rearrangement joins TRBV5-1 to TRBJ1-6; 10 nucleotides agree with TRBD1. Germline V gene lookup returns CDR1 SGHRS and CDR2 YFSETQ. The length of the CDR3 is 15 residues. The trim removed 4 bases at V and 9 bases at J, leaving 7 bases unmatched. Here the CDR3 reads CASSLGTGEASPLHF. The CDR3 coding sequence is TGCGCCAGCAGCCTCGGGACAGGGGAAGCTTCACCCCTCCACTTT.

The chain couples TRBV18 to TRBJ1-1; D not certain. Trimming shortened V by 5 bases and J by 0 bases, and 4 bases separated the two germline ends. The CDR3 consists of 12 residues. Germline V CDR1 and CDR2: KGHSH, LQKENI. The CDR3 coding sequence is TGTGCCAGCTCAGCTATGAACACTGAAGCTTTCTTT. Protein: CASSAMNTEAFF.

This clonotype turned up a few times. DNA for the CDR3: TGTGCCAGCAGCTCCCCCGGGAACGAGCAGTACTTC. Protein sequence: CASSSPGNEQYF. The chain combines TRBV11-2 with TRBJ2-7, with TRBD2 as a possible D gene (5 bases). The CDR3 runs 12 residues. CDR1 and CDR2 (germline): SGHAT, FQNNGV. The V and J ends lost 4 bases and 5 bases respectively, with 9 bases between them.

This clonotype has just a few counts. The chain is built from TRBV6-1 and TRBJ2-5; D ambiguous. There are 14 residues in the CDR3. Trimming cost V 5 bases and J 5 bases, with 15 bases left between them. In germline, CDR1 is MNHNS, CDR2 SASEGT. This chain's CDR3 is CASSQTPIVETQYF. CDR3 in DNA: TGTGCCAGCAGTCAAACCCCCATAGTGGAGACCCAGTACTTC.

J is TRBJ2-4 and V is TRBV12-3 or TRBV12-4; 7 positions agree with TRBD1. The CDR3 runs to 16 residues. V shed 6 bases, J shed 2 bases, and the junction held 10 bases outside the gene matches. The CDR3 coding sequence is TGTGCCAGCAGCACAAGACAGGGAGATACCAAAAACATTCAGTACTTC. Amino acids: CASSTRQGDTKNIQYF.

This clonotype has a handful of counts. The chain recombines TRBV6-5 with TRBJ2-3; TRBD2 matches at 9 bases. Germline V gene lookup returns CDR1 MNHEY and CDR2 SVGAGI. CDR3 length: 16 residues. The J segment lost 1 base and the V segment lost 6 bases, leaving 8 bases of the junction unmatched. The CDR3 reads CASRPLGGGGTDTQYF. The CDR3 DNA sequence: TGTGCCAGCAGACCGCTAGGCGGGGGGGGCACAGATACGCAGTATTTT.

The chain recombines TRBV10-3 with TRBJ2-3; weak D call: TRBD1 (6 bases). The CDR3 totals 15 residues. The V gene lost 11 bases and the J gene lost 4 bases, with 22 bases spanning the gap. Germline CDR1 and CDR2: ENHRY and SYGVKD. The CDR3 loop is CAAGRVLSGADTQYF. CDR3 nucleotides: TGTGCCGCGGGCAGGGTCCTTTCAGGGGCAGATACGCAGTATTTT.

This clonotype came up a few times. The V call is TRBV20-1, the J call TRBJ2-7; the D is unclear. CDR3 length: 11 amino acids. V was pared by 3 bases and J by 7 bases, with 10 bases between. CDR1 and CDR2 from the germline V gene are DFQATT and SNEGSKA (reference sequence). The CDR3 coding sequence is TGCAGTGCTAGTTGGGAAACGGAGCAGTACTTC. This translates into CSASWETEQYF.

A few counts support this clonotype. V usage is TRBV20-1 and J usage is TRBJ2-5; a possible D gene is TRBD2 (5 bases). The CDR3 is 13 residues long. Germline V gene data show CDR1 as DFQATT and CDR2 as SNEGSKA (reference sequence). V was cut by 6 bases and J by 1 base, with 12 bases left in between. The CDR3 loop reads CSAVGSAQETQYF. The CDR3 region has the DNA TGCAGTGCGGTTGGTAGCGCCCAAGAGACCCAGTACTTC.

This chain connects TRBV12-3 or TRBV12-4 to TRBJ2-6; D may be TRBD1 or TRBD2 (5 bases each). This CDR3 has 17 residues. V gave up 5 bases and J gave up 0 bases, with 14 bases separating them. The CDR3 protein is CASSPGTAGSGANVLTF. DNA of the CDR3: TGTGCCAGCAGTCCCGGGACCGCCGGCTCTGGGGCCAACGTCCTGACTTTC.